A single sample gave rise to the 15 T cell receptor beta chains below, sequenced in a study of blood T cell repertoires in COVID-19. The assay was immunoSEQ multiplex PCR, and TCRdb's table has in-frame clones only and misses some. The table includes 150,000 to 200,000 clones, roughly 90% detected once. The sample consisted of peripheral blood. The receptors were sampled from a man in his 60s with active or convalescent COVID-19.

The rearrangement joins TRBV11-2 to TRBJ1-2; D is perhaps TRBD1 (5 bases). The CDR3 is made up of 13 amino acids. Germline CDR1 SGHAT, CDR2 FQNNGV. V was pared by 5 bases and J by 2 bases, with 9 bases between. The CDR3 region is CASSPTENYGYTF. In DNA, the CDR3 is TGTGCCAGCAGCCCGACAGAAAACTATGGCTACACCTTC.

The rearrangement uses TRBV10-3 and TRBJ2-5; 10 bases fit TRBD1. This CDR3 is built from 13 residues. Germline assignment: CDR1 ENHRY and CDR2 SYGVKD. Trimming removed 10 bases from V and 4 bases from J; junction bases left unmatched: 6. CDR3 DNA sequence: TGTGCCACCACGACAGGGGGCACAGAGACCCAGTACTTC. It codes for CATTTGGTETQYF.

The CDR3 region has the DNA TGCGCCAGCAGTGAAGGGACAGGGGGCGAAAGCAATCAGCCCCAGCATTTT. Translated: CASSEGTGGESNQPQHF. This chain connects TRBV10-2 to TRBJ1-5; 12 bases align to TRBD1. The CDR3 has 17 amino acids. V shed 3 bases and J 1 base; nucleotides not matched to a gene: 4. The germline V gene encodes CDR1 WSHSY and CDR2 SAAADI.

This chain links TRBV27 with TRBJ1-5; D not certain. V lost 2 bases, J lost 2 bases, and 4 bases lay in between. The CDR3 sequence is 13 residues long. The germline gives CDR1 MNHEY, CDR2 SMNVEV (reference sequence). The CDR3 is CASSLSGNQPQHF. CDR3 nucleotides: TGTGCCAGCAGTTTAAGCGGCAATCAGCCCCAGCATTTT.

This chain connects TRBV7-9 to TRBJ2-7; 11 bases are a match to TRBD2. The germline gives CDR1 SEHNR, CDR2 FQNEAQ (reference sequence). The CDR3 is 13 amino acids. The junction had 2 bases not matched to a gene; V was cut back by 8 bases and J by 2 bases. CDR3 DNA: TGTGCCAGCGGGACTAGCGGACCCTACGAGCAGTACTTC. Translating it yields CASGTSGPYEQYF.

This chain connects TRBV27 to TRBJ2-7; 7 bases match TRBD2. This CDR3 has 17 residues. CDR1 and CDR2 from the germline V gene are MNHEY and SMNVEV (reference sequence). V lost 1 base and J lost 7; bases outside the gene matches: 16. This chain's CDR3 is CASSLFPSGTNVREQYF. In nucleotides, the CDR3 is TGTGCCAGCAGTTTATTCCCCAGCGGGACCAACGTGAGGGAGCAGTACTTC.

The chain employs TRBV20-1 and TRBJ1-6; D unresolved. The V end was cut by 3 bases, the J end by 8 bases, with 17 bases between. Germline V gene data show CDR1 as DFQATT and CDR2 as SNEGSKA (reference sequence). This CDR3 spans 15 amino acids. The CDR3 nucleotides are TGCAGTGCTAGTCGTCCGGGTCTTTTCGATTCACCCCTCCACTTT. Amino acids: CSASRPGLFDSPLHF.

The chain combines TRBV11-2 with TRBJ2-7, with 9 bases that match TRBD1. Germline CDR1 SGHAT, CDR2 FQNNGV. The CDR3 extends over 15 amino acids. Trimming removed 4 bases from V and 4 bases from J; junction bases left unmatched: 8. The CDR3: CASSSGTGGVYEQYF. The CDR3 coding sequence is TGTGCCAGCAGCTCCGGAACAGGGGGCGTATACGAGCAGTACTTC.

For the CDR3, the DNA is TGTGCCTGGAGAGTAGCGGGAGGAGAGACCCAGTACTTC. Protein: CAWRVAGGETQYF. This chain links TRBV30 with TRBJ2-5, with 10 bases that match TRBD2. V trimming: 3 bases; J trimming: 4 bases; junction bases outside the gene matches: 2. CDR3 length: 13 amino acids. Germline CDR1 and CDR2: GTSNPN and SVGIG (reference sequence).

This CDR3 is CASSGDFTGEQYF. The CDR3 nucleotides are TGTGCCAGCAGCGGGGACTTCACGGGCGAGCAGTACTTC. V usage is TRBV9 and J usage is TRBJ2-7; weak D call: TRBD2 (6 bases). The CDR3 is 13 amino acids. Trimming took off 3 bases at V and 6 bases at J, with 13 bases between the two ends. Germline V gene sequence: CDR1 SGDLS, CDR2 YYNGEE. Filled out from reference TRBV9 and TRBJ2-7, the complete variable domain reads DSGVTQTPKHLITATGQRVTLRCSPRSGDLSVYWYQQSLDQGLQFLIQYYNGEERAKGNILERFSAQQFPDLHSELNLSSLELGDSALYFCASSGDFTGEQYFGPGTRLTVT.

This clone was detected only once. The chain is built from TRBV5-6 and TRBJ1-1; the match to TRBD1 covers 7 bases. The V segment lost 2 bases and the J segment 0 bases; nucleotides outside the gene matches: 4. Germline assignment: CDR1 SGHDT and CDR2 YYEEEE. The CDR3 totals 15 residues. The CDR3 DNA sequence: TGTGCCAGCAGCTTTGGGGACAGCTTGAACACTGAAGCTTTCTTT. Translating gives CASSFGDSLNTEAFF.

With regard to this clone: Distinct nucleotide sequences in the sample also encode this CDR3. The chain links TRBV5-1 to TRBJ1-1, with D hard to call. Germline lookup yields CDR1 SGHRS and CDR2 YFSETQ. This CDR3 spans 13 amino acids. Deletions cut 4 bases from V and 1 base from J, with 8 bases between. CDR3: CASSLNRNTEAFF. In DNA form, the CDR3 reads TGCGCCAGCAGCCTAAACAGGAACACTGAAGCTTTCTTT.

This clone was observed a single time. The rearrangement uses TRBV24-1 and TRBJ1-2, with unresolved D. This CDR3 is built from 17 residues. V lost 2 bases, J lost 8 bases, and 23 bases lay in between. Germline V gene lookup returns CDR1 KGHDR and CDR2 SFDVKD. The CDR3: CATSDSNTGRPKGGYTF. The CDR3 DNA follows: TGTGCCACCAGTGATTCAAACACCGGGAGGCCGAAGGGCGGCTACACCTTC.

This chain uses TRBV12-3 or TRBV12-4 with TRBJ2-1, with TRBD1 as a possible D gene (6 bases). V gave up 9 bases and J gave up 2 bases, with 11 bases separating them. This CDR3 contains 13 residues. CDR3 region: CASQKGAYNEQFF. The CDR3 DNA reads as TGTGCCAGTCAGAAGGGGGCCTACAATGAGCAGTTCTTC.

The J gene is TRBJ1-1, the V gene TRBV19; TRBD1 aligns across 7 bases. V lost 5 bases, J lost 1 base, and 7 bases stayed unmatched. The CDR3 runs to 15 residues. Looked up from germline, CDR1 is LNHDA and CDR2 is SQIVND (reference sequence). The CDR3 nucleotides read TGTGCCAGTAGTTTCCGGGACAGCCCGAACACTGAAGCTTTCTTT. It translates to CASSFRDSPNTEAFF.